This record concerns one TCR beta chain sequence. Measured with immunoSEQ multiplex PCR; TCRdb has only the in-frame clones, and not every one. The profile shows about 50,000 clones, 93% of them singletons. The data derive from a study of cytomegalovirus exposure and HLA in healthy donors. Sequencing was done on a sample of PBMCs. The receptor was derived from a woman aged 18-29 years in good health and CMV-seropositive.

CDR3 DNA: TGTGCCAGCAGCTTAGCAGCGGGGGTAGAGACCCAGTACTTC. Protein product: CASSLAAGVETQYF. This sequence joins TRBV7-2 and TRBJ2-5; the match to TRBD2 covers 8 bases. Germline V lookup: CDR1 SGHTA, CDR2 FQGNSA. The CDR3 is made up of 14 amino acids. The V gene end was trimmed by 0 bases and the J gene end by 4 bases; junction bases not matched to a gene: 1.